A single sample is the source of the 28 T cell receptor beta chains below, sequenced in a study of T cells after yellow fever vaccination. TCRdb itself ran the 5' RACE reads through MiXCR, one entry per CDR3 protein. The sample includes 450,000 to 600,000 distinct CDR3 sequences, roughly 17% of them seen just once. The source material was PBMCs, sampled about 5 days after the first yellow fever vaccination. The receptors here all came from a man between 18 and 35 years old who received the YFV17D yellow fever vaccine.

This chain joins TRBV7-8 and TRBJ2-3; 9 bases are shared with TRBD2. V lost 5 bases, J lost 4 bases, and 10 bases stayed unmatched. The CDR3 spans 16 residues. Germline V gives CDR1 SGHVS, CDR2 FQNEAQ. In nucleotides, the CDR3 is TGTGCCAGCAGCCCTCTGGCGGCGGGGGGGCCAGATACGCAGTATTTT. It specifies CASSPLAAGGPDTQYF.

This chain joins TRBV6-5 and TRBJ1-1; 7 bases agree with TRBD1. The junction had 4 bases not matched to a gene; V was cut back by 6 bases and J by 6 bases. Germline V gene data show CDR1 as MNHEY and CDR2 as SVGAGI. The CDR3 has 12 amino acids. Here the CDR3 DNA reads TGTGCCAGCAGACCCAGGGGGTCTGAAGCTTTCTTT. This encodes CASRPRGSEAFF.

The V and J genes are TRBV5-1 and TRBJ2-1; no reliable D call. Germline CDR1 reads SGHRS; CDR2 reads YFSETQ. The CDR3 length is 15 residues. Trimming left V 1 base short and J 4 bases short, with 12 bases between. The CDR3 loop is CASSLPLGFYNEQFF. CDR3 bases: TGCGCCAGCAGCTTGCCGCTAGGTTTTTACAATGAGCAGTTCTTC. Variable domain in full (rest from reference TRBV5-1 and TRBJ2-1): KAGVTQTPRYLIKTRGQQVTLSCSPISGHRSVSWYQQTPGQGLQFLFEYFSETQRNKGNFPGRFSGRQFSNSRSEMNVSTLELGDSALYLCASSLPLGFYNEQFFGPGTRLTVL.

This rearrangement joins TRBV4-3 to TRBJ2-5; 8 bases agree with TRBD1. Germline V gives CDR1 LGHNA, CDR2 YSLEER. J gave up 3 bases and V 0 bases, and 9 bases lay outside the gene matches. CDR3 size: 17 residues. The CDR3 DNA reads TGCGCCAGCAGCCAAGATGCATGGGGACAGGTCGAAGAGACCCAGTACTTC. Protein: CASSQDAWGQVEETQYF.

This rearrangement joins TRBV12-3 or TRBV12-4 to TRBJ1-1; 10 bases match TRBD1. This CDR3 region has 14 residues. J lost 8 bases, V lost 0 bases, and 3 bases had no gene match. The CDR3, as DNA: TGTGCCAGCAGTTTAGCCCGGGACAGGGGAGAAGCTTTCTTT. It yields the protein CASSLARDRGEAFF.

The chain is built from TRBV12-3 or TRBV12-4 and TRBJ2-7; D gene unclear. V shed 3 bases and J shed 6 bases, with 6 bases lying between them. The CDR3 is 11 residues long. CDR3 nucleotide sequence: TGTGCCAGCAGTTTGGAGATCGAGCAGTACTTC. This encodes CASSLEIEQYF.

V and J are TRBV5-4 and TRBJ2-1; TRBD2 aligns across 13 bases. Germline V gene sequence: CDR1 SGHNT, CDR2 YYREEE (reference sequence). V was pared by 4 bases and J by 8 bases, with 6 bases of the junction left unmatched. The CDR3 extends over 15 amino acids. CDR3 DNA sequence: TGTGCCAGCAGCCGGGACGGACTAGCGGGAGATGAGCAGTTCTTC. Encoded protein: CASSRDGLAGDEQFF.

This clonotype was found a few times. At one end, the junction sequence differs from germline, possibly due to a read error. The CDR3 DNA reads as TGTGCCAGCACCCAAGGTGGTCTAAGAGATGAAAAACTGTTTTTT. Translated: CASTQGGLRDEKLFF. The chain combines TRBV4-2 with TRBJ1-4; D is uncertain. The CDR3 runs 15 residues. The germline gives CDR1 LGHNA, CDR2 YNFKEQ.

This clonotype was found a few times. The chain links TRBV11-2 to TRBJ2-7; TRBD2 matches at 8 bases. Looked up from germline, CDR1 is SGHAT and CDR2 is FQNNGV. CDR3 length equals 16 residues. The V and J ends lost 5 bases and 3 bases, in that order; junction bases with no gene match: 12. The CDR3 region has the DNA TGTGCCAGCAGCGGCCTTCGGGGAGCGGGGGTCTACGAGCAGTACTTC. Protein: CASSGLRGAGVYEQYF.

The rearrangement links TRBV5-1 to TRBJ2-2; 10 bases are shared with TRBD1. The junction had 6 bases not matched to a gene; V was cut back by 4 bases and J by 3 bases. Germline CDR1 SGHRS, CDR2 YFSETQ. The length of the CDR3 is 16 residues. The DNA of the CDR3 is TGCGCCAGCAGCGTGACAGGGGGCCGGGACACCGGGGAGCTGTTTTTT. Its protein is CASSVTGGRDTGELFF.

This clonotype was observed a few times. J is TRBJ1-1 and V is TRBV28; possibly TRBD1 for D (5 bases). Germline lookup yields CDR1 MDHEN and CDR2 SYDVKM. The CDR3 consists of 17 residues. Deletions cut 5 bases from V and 0 bases from J, with 19 bases between. CDR3 DNA sequence: TGTGCCAGCAGTCTACTAACCCTACGGGGCCTGAACACTGAAGCTTTCTTT. Translating it yields CASSLLTLRGLNTEAFF.

The rearrangement joins TRBV6-2 or TRBV6-3 to TRBJ2-1; 10 bases are a match to TRBD2. The ends lost 2 bases at V and 7 bases at J; junction bases unmatched: 8. From germline, CDR1 is MNHEY and CDR2 SVGEGT. The CDR3 is 16 amino acids. The CDR3 nucleotides read TGTGCCAGCAGTTACAGCCCAGCGGGGGGGCAAAATGAGCAGTTCTTC. This gives the protein CASSYSPAGGQNEQFF.

V usage is TRBV5-1 and J usage is TRBJ1-2, with D possibly TRBD1 on 6 matching bases. The V gene's germline CDR1 is SGHRS and CDR2 YFSETQ. The CDR3 extends over 16 amino acids. The V end lost 4 bases, the J end lost 6 bases, and 22 bases lay between the germline ends. CDR3 bases: TGCGCCAGCAGCCCGGGACAACCCCGTCTAGTGAATGGCTACACCTTC. It yields the protein CASSPGQPRLVNGYTF. Complete variable domain (other parts from reference TRBV5-1 and TRBJ1-2): KAGVTQTPRYLIKTRGQQVTLSCSPISGHRSVSWYQQTPGQGLQFLFEYFSETQRNKGNFPGRFSGRQFSNSRSEMNVSTLELGDSALYLCASSPGQPRLVNGYTFGSGTRLTVV.

This clonotype has a single count. The V and J genes are TRBV4-3 and TRBJ2-1, with 8 nucleotides matching TRBD2. The length of the CDR3 is 17 residues. Trimming took 0 bases from V and 6 from J; bases not matched to a gene: 10. Germline V CDR1 and CDR2: LGHNA, YSLEER. The CDR3 spells CASSQDSTGGPSNEQFF. DNA for the CDR3: TGCGCCAGCAGCCAAGATAGTACGGGGGGGCCTAGCAATGAGCAGTTCTTC.

In this sample, this clonotype turned up a few times. This chain joins TRBV18 and TRBJ2-5, with a possible D match to TRBD1 (5 bases). This CDR3 has 14 residues. V lost 3 bases and J 3 bases, leaving 11 bases between the germline ends. Looked up from germline, CDR1 is KGHSH and CDR2 is LQKENI. The CDR3 DNA reads TGTGCCAGCTCACCGCCCGGCAGGGAAGAGACCCAGTACTTC. Its translation is CASSPPGREETQYF.

This clonotype was found a few times. The V gene is TRBV20-1, the J gene TRBJ1-1; TRBD1 matches at 7 bases. This CDR3 has 15 amino acids. Germline CDR1 and CDR2: DFQATT and SNEGSKA (reference sequence). J lost 0 bases, V lost 4 bases, and 8 bases had no gene match. Here the CDR3 DNA reads TGCAGTGCTACGAGACAGGGAAGGGTGAACACTGAAGCTTTCTTT. It codes for CSATRQGRVNTEAFF.

V usage is TRBV12-3 or TRBV12-4 and J usage is TRBJ2-5, with a weak D call TRBD2 (5 bases). The V gene lost 2 bases and the J gene lost 3 bases, with 7 bases spanning the gap. This CDR3 has 13 amino acids. CDR3 bases: TGTGCCAGCAGTTTACAGCGGAAAGAGACCCAGTACTTC. This codes for CASSLQRKETQYF.

CDR3 loop: CASTPRRIPGETQYF. CDR3 nucleotide sequence: TGTGCCAGCACCCCCAGACGGATCCCTGGAGAGACCCAGTACTTC. This chain links TRBV6-2 or TRBV6-3 with TRBJ2-5, with D uncertain. The germline V and J ends were trimmed by 7 bases and 4 bases, with 19 bases remaining between them. This CDR3 has 15 amino acids. The germline gives CDR1 MNHEY, CDR2 SVGEGT.

This clonotype was counted only a few times. This chain joins TRBV29-1 and TRBJ2-2, with 9 nucleotides matching TRBD2. Trimming removed 7 bases from V and 2 bases from J; junction bases left unmatched: 5. This CDR3 is 14 amino acids long. Germline-derived CDR1 and CDR2 are SQVTM and ANQGSEA. The CDR3 DNA sequence: TGCAGCGGCTCTAGCGGGGTTAACACCGGGGAGCTGTTTTTT. Translation gives CSGSSGVNTGELFF.

This clonotype was seen a few times. V gene TRBV10-2 combines with J gene TRBJ2-3; 7 bases are a match to TRBD1. In germline, CDR1 is WSHSY, CDR2 SAAADI. The junction had 6 bases not matched to a gene; V was cut back by 10 bases and J by 2 bases. There are 13 residues in the CDR3. This CDR3 is CAMTGQPTDTQYF. In nucleotides, the CDR3 is TGCGCCATGACGGGACAGCCCACAGATACGCAGTATTTT.

The chain has TRBV7-2 and TRBJ2-7; 7 bases are a match to TRBD1. Germline CDR1 and CDR2: SGHTA and FQGNSA. There are 14 residues in the CDR3. V gave up 5 bases and J gave up 2 bases; unmatched junction bases: 6. The CDR3 bases are TGTGCCAGCAGCCTTGACAGGGACGCCTACGAGCAGTACGTC. Translated: CASSLDRDAYEQYV.

This rearrangement joins TRBV12-5 to TRBJ2-1, with TRBD2 matching over 12 bases. The J segment lost 7 bases and the V segment lost 6 bases, leaving 7 bases of the junction unmatched. This CDR3 has 15 amino acids. Germline V CDR1 and CDR2: LGHNT, FRNRAP. CDR3 in DNA: TGTGCTAGTGGAACCGGGACTAGCGGGCAAAATGAGCAGTTCTTC. Amino acids: CASGTGTSGQNEQFF.

This clonotype was seen only a few times. This chain joins TRBV4-3 and TRBJ2-3; the match to TRBD2 covers 7 bases. There are 17 residues in the CDR3. The J segment lost 2 bases and the V segment lost 2 bases, leaving 10 bases of the junction unmatched. Germline CDR1 and CDR2: LGHNA and YSLEER. The CDR3 protein is CASSQRIRRGITDTQYF. The CDR3 bases are TGCGCCAGCAGCCAAAGAATAAGGCGGGGGATCACAGATACGCAGTATTTT.

The V gene is TRBV30, the J gene TRBJ2-3; D uncertain. The CDR3 is made up of 16 amino acids. Germline CDR1 is GTSNPN and CDR2 is SVGIG (reference sequence). V shed 4 bases and J shed 0 bases, with 17 bases lying between them. The CDR3 region has the DNA TGTGCCTGGAAACCTCGTCTATTCCATAGCACAGATACGCAGTATTTT. Encoded protein: CAWKPRLFHSTDTQYF.

The genes are TRBV4-3 and TRBJ1-4; D unresolved. Germline values: CDR1 LGHNA, CDR2 YSLEER. There are 16 residues in the CDR3. The ends were cut back, 5 bases at V and 8 bases at J, with 21 bases in the middle. The CDR3 spells CASSTGLRINWEKLFF. The CDR3 bases are TGCGCCAGCAGCACCGGCTTACGGATCAACTGGGAAAAACTGTTTTTT.

This clonotype has a count of ten or more. V usage is TRBV20-1 and J usage is TRBJ1-5; D remains unclear. This CDR3 spans 14 amino acids. Germline CDR1 DFQATT, CDR2 SNEGSKA (reference sequence). V was trimmed by 4 bases and J by 4 bases, leaving 14 bases between them. This chain's CDR3 is CSANPGHPNQPQHF. CDR3 sequence (DNA): TGCAGTGCTAACCCGGGCCACCCAAATCAGCCCCAGCATTTT.

This clonotype was observed a handful of times. This chain joins TRBV19 and TRBJ1-1, with 8 bases aligning to TRBD1. With 5 bases clipped from V and 8 bases from J, the junction kept 10 bases outside the gene matches. The CDR3 is 14 amino acids. Per the germline V gene, CDR1 is LNHDA and CDR2 is SQIVND (reference sequence). The CDR3 sequence: CASSPSAGTGEAFF. The CDR3 region has the DNA TGTGCCAGTAGTCCTTCCGCGGGGACAGGAGAAGCTTTCTTT.

The DNA for the CDR3 is TGTGCCAGCAGCAAAGGGGACATTGGGACTAGAGCCAATGAGCAGTTCTTC. Its protein product is CASSKGDIGTRANEQFF. V and J are TRBV21-1 and TRBJ2-1; TRBD2 reflects the table's D call only, with no check against the DNA. TRBV21-1 is flagged as a pseudogene. The length of the CDR3 is 17 residues.